Below, 7 T cell receptor beta chains from the same sample are listed, as sequenced in a study of blood T cell repertoires in COVID-19. Method: immunoSEQ multiplex PCR; TCRdb's copy keeps in-frame clones and lacks some. The sample includes some 320,000 clones, over 85% seen only once; the top ten take 11%. Sequencing was done on a sample of peripheral blood. These receptors all come from a woman in her 30s with COVID-19, enrolled during active disease.

The V call is TRBV3-1 (or the pseudogene TRBV3-2), the J call TRBJ1-2; TRBD1 might be the D (5 bases). Germline V gene sequence: CDR1 LGHDT, CDR2 YNNKEL (reference sequence). Between the trimmed V and J ends, which lost 2 bases and 4 bases, there was a span of 11 bases. The CDR3 runs 14 residues. CDR3 protein: CASSQQGGSYGYTF. The CDR3 nucleotides are TGTGCCAGCAGCCAACAGGGCGGGAGCTATGGCTACACCTTC.

This clone appeared a single time. V gene TRBV6-5 combines with J gene TRBJ1-6, with TRBD1 matching over 8 bases. This CDR3 is 14 amino acids long. Trimming removed 7 bases from V and 7 bases from J; junction bases left unmatched: 6. CDR1 MNHEY and CDR2 SVGAGI come from the germline V gene. The CDR3 spells CASKSGGGNSPLHF. CDR3 sequence (DNA): TGTGCCAGCAAGTCAGGGGGCGGGAATTCACCCCTCCACTTT.

The chain is built from TRBV5-1 and TRBJ2-7, with 16 bases fitting TRBD2. Germline-derived CDR1 and CDR2 are SGHRS and YFSETQ. The CDR3 sequence is 17 residues long. The V segment lost 2 bases and the J segment 7 bases; nucleotides outside the gene matches: 9. CDR3 loop: CASSFGTSGGARKEQYF. CDR3 DNA sequence: TGCGCCAGCAGCTTCGGGACTAGCGGGGGGGCCCGAAAAGAGCAGTACTTC.

The rearrangement links TRBV6-6 to TRBJ1-2; 8 positions agree with TRBD1. Germline trimming cut 0 bases from V and 4 bases from J; bases unmatched to any gene: 1. This CDR3 spans 14 amino acids. Per the germline V gene, CDR1 is MNHNY and CDR2 is SVGAGI (reference sequence). The CDR3: CASSYSGQVYGYTF. The CDR3 coding sequence is TGTGCCAGCAGTTACTCGGGACAGGTCTATGGCTACACCTTC.

The chain couples TRBV5-6 to TRBJ1-1; 9 bases match TRBD1. V was pared by 3 bases and J by 3 bases, with 6 bases of the junction left unmatched. The CDR3 has 15 amino acids. Germline V lookup: CDR1 SGHDT, CDR2 YYEEEE. Here the CDR3 reads CASSWGTGTDTEAFF. In DNA, the CDR3 is TGTGCCAGCAGCTGGGGGACAGGGACCGACACTGAAGCTTTCTTT.

This clone counts as medium-sized. The gene calls are TRBV10-2 and TRBJ2-5, with 8 bases identical to TRBD2. J lost 3 bases, V lost 4 bases, and 1 base had no gene match. CDR3 length: 13 amino acids. Germline V gives CDR1 WSHSY, CDR2 SAAADI. CDR3: CASSGGLEETQYF. DNA of the CDR3: TGCGCCAGCAGTGGGGGACTAGAAGAGACCCAGTACTTC.

V gene TRBV19 combines with J gene TRBJ1-6; a possible D gene is TRBD1 (5 bases). Germline CDR1 LNHDA, CDR2 SQIVND (reference sequence). The CDR3 spans 10 residues. V lost 8 bases and J lost 11, with 7 bases in between. The CDR3 reads CASGGAPLHF. The CDR3 nucleotides read TGTGCCAGTGGAGGGGCACCCCTCCACTTT.